The 27 T cell receptor beta chains below were found in one sample sequenced in a study of shared clonotypes between healthy human individuals. Profiling relied on immunoSEQ multiplex PCR, and the TCRdb table lists in-frame clones only, not all of them. The sample has about 490,000 clones, roughly 80% seen once. Sequencing was carried out using PBMCs. The source is a woman aged 40 to 49 in good health. Some clones in this sample may be carry-over from other donors' samples.

This chain links TRBV16 with TRBJ2-2, with D unresolved. This CDR3 has 13 amino acids. The germline V gene has CDR1 KGHSY and CDR2 FQNENV. The V end lost 4 bases, the J end lost 8 bases, and 11 bases lay between the germline ends. In DNA, the CDR3 is TGTGCCAGCAGCCCCTTCCCGGCAGGGGAGCTGTTTTTT. Translating it yields CASSPFPAGELFF. Full variable domain (rest looked up from reference TRBV16 and TRBJ2-2): GEEVAQTPKHLVRGEGQKAKLYCAPIKGHSYVFWYQQVLKNEFKFLISFQNENVFDETGMPKERFSAKCLPNSPCSLEIQATKLEDSAVYFCASSPFPAGELFFGEGSRLTVL.

Comments on this clone: A read error is likely here: a far larger clone is one base away. The rearrangement uses TRBV2 and TRBJ1-5; D remains unclear. The CDR3 contains 12 residues. Looked up from germline, CDR1 is SNHLY and CDR2 is FYNNEI. Trimming took 7 bases from V and 5 from J, leaving 9 bases between them. Here the CDR3 reads CASKWSDQPQHF. The CDR3 nucleotides are TGTGCCAGCAAATGGAGCGATCAGCCCCAGCATTTT. The whole variable domain, filled in from reference TRBV2 and TRBJ1-5, reads EPEVTQTPSHQVTQMGQEVILRCVPISNHLYFYWYRQILGQKVEFLVSFYNNEISEKSEIFDDQFSVERPDGSNFTLKIRSTKLEDSAMYFCASKWSDQPQHFGDGTRLSIL.

About this clone itself: A far more abundant clone sits one base away, making this likely a read error. The rearrangement links TRBV29-1 to TRBJ2-3, with 9 bases that match TRBD2. This CDR3 contains 17 residues. CDR1 SQVTM and CDR2 ANQGSEA come from the germline V gene. Unmatched junction bases numbered 14, after V lost 7 bases and J lost 0 bases. DNA for the CDR3: TGCAGCGCCGACGGGACTAGCTGGAGGATGAGCACAGATACGCAGTATTTT. Residues: CSADGTSWRMSTDTQYF.

The V gene is TRBV15, the J gene TRBJ2-7; 7 bases agree with TRBD2. V shed 5 bases, J shed 2 bases, and the junction held 9 bases outside the gene matches. This CDR3 spans 15 amino acids. CDR1 LNHNV and CDR2 YYDKDF come from the germline V gene (reference sequence). The CDR3 loop reads CATSARGSEAYEQYF. In nucleotides, the CDR3 is TGTGCCACCAGCGCCCGCGGGAGTGAGGCCTACGAGCAGTACTTC.

Concerning this clone: The junction shows a germline mismatch at one end, possibly a read error. Other DNA variants within this sample encode the same CDR3. This chain uses TRBV5-4 with TRBJ2-7; TRBD2 matches 8 bases. This CDR3 has 14 amino acids. CDR1 and CDR2 from the germline V gene are SGHNT and YYREEE (reference sequence). The CDR3 reads CASSSGTRAYEQYF. Here the CDR3 DNA reads TGTGCTAGCAGCTCCGGGACTAGGGCCTATGAGCAGTACTTC.

The rearrangement joins TRBV30 to TRBJ1-5; D unclear. V lost 1 base, J lost 3 bases, and 7 bases lay in between. Germline assignment: CDR1 GTSNPN and CDR2 SVGIG (reference sequence). The CDR3 length is 13 residues. The CDR3 reads CAWSEQSNQPQHF. CDR3 nucleotide sequence: TGTGCCTGGAGTGAACAGTCCAATCAGCCCCAGCATTTT.

Details on this clone: Within the sample, other DNA sequences also encode this same CDR3. This sequence joins TRBV19 and TRBJ1-5, with 11 bases aligning to TRBD1. The J segment lost 6 bases and the V segment lost 10 bases, leaving 5 bases of the junction unmatched. This CDR3 is built from 13 residues. Germline lookup yields CDR1 LNHDA and CDR2 SQIVND (reference sequence). The chain's CDR3 is CATGGTGGQPQHF. The DNA for the CDR3 is TGTGCCACTGGAGGGACAGGGGGTCAGCCCCAGCATTTT.

Concerning this clone itself: Other DNA sequences within the sample encode an identical CDR3. The rearrangement joins TRBV29-1 to TRBJ1-2; no clear D gene. The CDR3 extends over 11 amino acids. Germline V lookup: CDR1 SQVTM, CDR2 ANQGSEA. V was pared by 2 bases and J by 5 bases, with 6 bases between. This CDR3 is CSVEKGYGYTF. The CDR3, as DNA: TGCAGCGTTGAAAAGGGATATGGCTACACCTTC.

In its sample, this clone was seen once. This chain connects TRBV29-1 to TRBJ1-1; D uncertain. The germline gives CDR1 SQVTM, CDR2 ANQGSEA. The CDR3 sequence is 13 residues long. V lost 7 bases to trimming and J lost 1 base, with 13 bases between them. The chain's CDR3 is CSAAGRTNTEAFF. The CDR3 DNA reads as TGCAGCGCCGCAGGACGGACGAACACTGAAGCTTTCTTT.

CDR3 amino acids: CASSEVGQGNTEAFF. The CDR3 coding sequence is TGTGCCAGCAGTGAAGTGGGGCAGGGGAACACTGAAGCTTTCTTT. The rearrangement uses TRBV6-1 and TRBJ1-1, with D tentatively TRBD1 (5 bases). The CDR3 sequence is 15 residues long. Trimming left V 1 base short and J 1 base short, with 10 bases between. Per the germline V gene, CDR1 is MNHNS and CDR2 is SASEGT.

The chain recombines TRBV6-6 with TRBJ1-6; 9 bases fit TRBD1. The CDR3 has 14 residues. V was pared by 8 bases and J by 6 bases, with 5 bases of the junction left unmatched. Germline V gene lookup returns CDR1 MNHNY and CDR2 SVGAGI (reference sequence). The CDR3 spells CASFQTGGNSPLHF. In DNA form, the CDR3 reads TGTGCCAGCTTCCAGACAGGGGGTAATTCACCCCTCCACTTT.

The chain joins TRBV7-9 to TRBJ2-1, with a possible D match to TRBD2 (5 bases). V was cut by 6 bases and J by 5 bases, with 11 bases left in between. Germline CDR1 and CDR2: SEHNR and FQNEAQ (reference sequence). The CDR3 covers 13 residues. CDR3 in DNA: TGTGCCAGCAGGCTAGCCGGGAACAATGAGCAGTTCTTC. The encoded protein is CASRLAGNNEQFF.

Worth noting for this clone: A far larger clone is one base from this, pointing to a likely read error. V and J are TRBV2 and TRBJ2-7, with a weak D call TRBD2 (6 bases). CDR1 and CDR2 from the germline V gene are SNHLY and FYNNEI. V was shortened by 4 bases and J by 1 base, with 11 bases between the two germline ends. The CDR3 has 14 residues. The CDR3 reads CASSGRGGSYEQYF. The DNA for the CDR3 is TGTGCCAGCAGTGGGCGGGGTGGTTCCTACGAGCAGTACTTC.

This rearrangement joins TRBV2 to TRBJ2-5; 9 nucleotides line up with TRBD2. The length of the CDR3 is 13 residues. The J segment lost 6 bases and the V segment lost 4 bases, leaving 3 bases of the junction unmatched. Germline V gene sequence: CDR1 SNHLY, CDR2 FYNNEI. CDR3 sequence reads: CASSVGLAQTQYF. CDR3 DNA sequence: TGTGCCAGCAGTGTTGGACTAGCGCAGACCCAGTACTTC.

The rearrangement joins TRBV18 to TRBJ1-5; 8 bases line up with TRBD1. The CDR3 has 15 residues. J lost 1 base, V lost 3 bases, and 2 bases had no gene match. Germline V gene sequence: CDR1 KGHSH, CDR2 LQKENI. The CDR3 DNA sequence: TGTGCCAGCTCACCCTGGACAGGGAGCAATCAGCCCCAGCATTTT. Its protein is CASSPWTGSNQPQHF. The complete variable domain, with remaining parts taken from reference TRBV18 and TRBJ1-5, reads NAGVMQNPRHLVRRRGQEARLRCSPMKGHSHVYWYRQLPEEGLKFMVYLQKENIIDESGMPKERFSAEFPKEGPSILRIQQVVRGDSAAYFCASSPWTGSNQPQHFGDGTRLSIL.

The genes are TRBV2 and TRBJ2-3; no reliable D call. The length of the CDR3 is 15 residues. The V end was cut by 3 bases, the J end by 0 bases, with 10 bases between. Germline CDR1 reads SNHLY; CDR2 reads FYNNEI. CDR3 DNA: TGTGCCAGCAGTGAGGCAGAGGCTAGCACAGATACGCAGTATTTT. This sequence encodes CASSEAEASTDTQYF. Full variable domain (rest looked up from reference TRBV2 and TRBJ2-3): EPEVTQTPSHQVTQMGQEVILRCVPISNHLYFYWYRQILGQKVEFLVSFYNNEISEKSEIFDDQFSVERPDGSNFTLKIRSTKLEDSAMYFCASSEAEASTDTQYFGPGTRLTVL.

A note on this clone: A much larger clone lies one base from this, so it may be a read error. The chain links TRBV14 to TRBJ1-3; D remains ambiguous. V was trimmed by 0 bases and J by 0 bases, leaving 21 bases between them. CDR3 length: 20 residues. Germline assignment: CDR1 SGHDN and CDR2 FVKESK. This CDR3 is CASSQDLRWADTSSGNTIYF. The DNA of the CDR3 is TGTGCCAGCAGCCAAGATCTCCGATGGGCAGACACGAGCTCTGGAAACACCATATATTTT.

The table lists this clone with a count of one. The V gene is TRBV29-1, the J gene TRBJ2-6, with D perhaps TRBD1 (5 bases). CDR1 is SQVTM and CDR2 is ANQGSEA in the germline V gene. CDR3 length equals 16 residues. The ends were cut back, 7 bases at V and 0 bases at J, with 16 bases in the middle. The CDR3 DNA is TGCAGCGCCGCCTCGGACATTAACTCTGGGGCCAACGTCCTGACTTTC. Translation: CSAASDINSGANVLTF.

The chain is built from TRBV5-1 and TRBJ2-1; D is uncertain. CDR1 is SGHRS, CDR2 YFSETQ, per germline. V lost 4 bases to trimming and J lost 10 bases, with 15 bases between them. There are 13 residues in the CDR3. The CDR3 region is CASSPSLAGEQFF. The CDR3 coding sequence is TGCGCCAGCAGCCCTTCCCTGGCCGGCGAGCAGTTCTTC.

This clone was picked up a small number of times. A far larger clone is one nucleotide away, so this likely arose from a read error. This CDR3 reads CASRTAGPSADTQYF. CDR3 DNA sequence: TGTGCCAGCAGGACCGCGGGGCCATCCGCAGATACGCAGTATTTT. The V call is TRBV6-6, the J call TRBJ2-3; TRBD2 is a possible D gene (6 bases). The germline CDR1 and CDR2 sequences are MNHNY and SVGAGI (reference sequence). The CDR3 consists of 15 residues. Trimming removed 6 bases at V and 4 bases at J, with 17 bases between.

This chain connects TRBV7-9 to TRBJ2-1; D possibly corresponds to TRBD1 (5 bases). Trimming cost V 1 base and J 1 base, with 5 bases left between them. Looked up from germline, CDR1 is SEHNR and CDR2 is FQNEAQ (reference sequence). The CDR3 consists of 14 residues. The CDR3, as DNA: TGTGCCAGCAGCTTAGAGGGGTCCTACAATGAGCAGTTCTTC. This encodes CASSLEGSYNEQFF. Drawing the rest from reference TRBV7-9 and TRBJ2-1, the complete variable domain is DTGVSQNPRHKITKRGQNVTFRCDPISEHNRLYWYRQTLGQGPEFLTYFQNEAQLEKSRLLSDRFSAERPKGSFSTLEIQRTEQGDSAMYLCASSLEGSYNEQFFGPGTRLTVL.

The chain uses TRBV5-1 and TRBJ2-7; TRBD2 agrees at 7 bases. The CDR3 is 13 residues long. The junction had 4 bases not matched to a gene; V was cut back by 2 bases and J by 5 bases. From germline, CDR1 is SGHRS and CDR2 YFSETQ. CDR3 in DNA: TGCGCCAGCAGCTTATCTGCGGGAGACGAGCAGTACTTC. Protein sequence: CASSLSAGDEQYF.

This chain joins TRBV21-1 and TRBJ2-7; no DNA check was done on the table's D call, TRBD2. TRBV21-1 is marked as a pseudogene. This CDR3 spans 16 amino acids. The CDR3 protein is CASSKGLAGGPHEQYF. CDR3 DNA: TGTGCCAGCAGCAAAGGTTTAGCGGGAGGGCCTCACGAGCAGTACTTC.

A word on this clone: This likely reflects a read error, since a far larger clone is one base away. The chain carries TRBV5-1 and TRBJ2-2; TRBD2 is a possible D gene (6 bases). Looked up from germline, CDR1 is SGHRS and CDR2 is YFSETQ. Deletions cut 1 base from V and 4 bases from J, with 11 bases between. The CDR3 totals 15 residues. CDR3: CASSLYRRGTGELFF. In nucleotides, the CDR3 is TGCGCCAGCAGCTTGTACAGGCGGGGCACCGGGGAGCTGTTTTTT.

The rearrangement joins TRBV28 to TRBJ1-5, with a possible D match to TRBD1 (6 bases). V shed 6 bases and J shed 4 bases, with 13 bases lying between them. The germline CDR1 and CDR2 sequences are MDHEN and SYDVKM. The CDR3 extends over 14 amino acids. The CDR3 bases are TGTGCCAGCAGAAACGGAGGGGGGAATCAGCCCCAGCATTTT. Its protein product is CASRNGGGNQPQHF. The entire variable domain, with the rest obtained from reference TRBV28 and TRBJ1-5, is as follows: DVKVTQSSRYLVKRTGEKVFLECVQDMDHENMFWYRQDPGLGLRLIYFSYDVKMKEKGDIPEGYSVSREKKERFSLILESASTNQTSMYLCASRNGGGNQPQHFGDGTRLSIL.

This sequence joins TRBV5-5 and TRBJ1-2, with TRBD1 matching over 7 bases. CDR1 SGHKS and CDR2 YYEKEE come from the germline V gene (reference sequence). Unmatched junction bases numbered 4, after V lost 0 bases and J lost 2 bases. This CDR3 comprises 15 residues. CDR3 in DNA: TGTGCCAGCAGCTTGGGTGTACAGGGGAACTATGGCTACACCTTC. Its translation: CASSLGVQGNYGYTF.

V is TRBV25-1 and J is TRBJ2-7; maybe TRBD2 (6 bases). CDR1 MGHDK and CDR2 SYGVNS come from the germline V gene. CDR3 length equals 14 residues. V gave up 1 base and J gave up 4 bases, with 11 bases separating them. CDR3 in DNA: TGTGCCAGCAGTGAATTTTCAGGAGGGTACGAGCAGTACTTC. Protein sequence: CASSEFSGGYEQYF.